This TCR beta chain originates from a study of blood T cell repertoires in COVID-19. Study at large: Sample material is recorded as cDNA or gDNA derived from T cells, B-cell-depleted T cells, or PBMCs.

Germline CDR1 and CDR2: LGHNA and YNFKEQ. This CDR3 has 12 amino acids. The V gene lost 0 bases and the J gene lost 7 bases, with 5 bases spanning the gap. Here immunoSEQ multiplex PCR was the method, and the copy in TCRdb shows in-frame clones only, minus some. The sample shows approximately 670,000 clones, around 90% of them seen only once. This receptor was identified in a woman younger than 30 with acute or convalescent COVID-19. The specimen sequenced was peripheral blood. The V gene is TRBV4-2, the J gene TRBJ2-3; a weak D match, TRBD2 (5 bases). CDR3 loop: CASSQDGNTQYF. The DNA for the CDR3 is TGTGCCAGCAGCCAAGACGGGAATACGCAGTATTTT.